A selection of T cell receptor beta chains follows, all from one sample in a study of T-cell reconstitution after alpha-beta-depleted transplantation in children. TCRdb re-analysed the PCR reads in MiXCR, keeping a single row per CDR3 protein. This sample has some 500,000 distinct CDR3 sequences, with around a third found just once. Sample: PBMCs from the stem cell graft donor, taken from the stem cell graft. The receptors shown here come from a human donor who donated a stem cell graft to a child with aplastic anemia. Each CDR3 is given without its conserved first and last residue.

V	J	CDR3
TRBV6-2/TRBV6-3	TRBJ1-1	ASSYSTNTEAF
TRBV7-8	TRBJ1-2	ASSTTGQSTYGYT
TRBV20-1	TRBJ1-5	SARDELRGAYQPQH
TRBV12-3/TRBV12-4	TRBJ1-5	ASSLGDGNQPQH
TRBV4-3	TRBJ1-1	ASRSRENTEAF
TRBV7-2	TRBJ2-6	ASSDSLFVGANVLT
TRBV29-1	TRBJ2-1	SVDSPPSGRRNEQF
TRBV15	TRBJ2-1	ATSRDRLAGGPQF
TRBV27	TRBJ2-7	ASSRGTSGSKSYEQY
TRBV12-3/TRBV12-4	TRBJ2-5	ASSLRRGQETQY
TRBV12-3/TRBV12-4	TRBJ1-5	ASRDRGPGQPQH
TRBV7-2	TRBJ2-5	ASSLVGAGGQETQY
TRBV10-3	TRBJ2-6	AISEGSGANVLT
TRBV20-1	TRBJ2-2	SARGQTNTGELF
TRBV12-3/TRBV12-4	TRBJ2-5	ASKGWETQY
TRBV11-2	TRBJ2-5	ASSLVLAGGRRQETQY
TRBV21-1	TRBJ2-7	ASSKIRLADSYEQY
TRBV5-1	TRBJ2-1	ASSESPLVEQF
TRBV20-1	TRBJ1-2	SAEDRGNYGYT
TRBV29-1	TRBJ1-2	SVGGSDFDYGYT
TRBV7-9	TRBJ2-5	ASSTTTGEQETQY
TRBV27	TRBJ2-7	ASSPIGTGGNEQY
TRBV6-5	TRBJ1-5	ASSYSGPKQPQH
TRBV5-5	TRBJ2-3	ASSFPLAIDTQY
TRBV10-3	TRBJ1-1	AISVEGNTEAF
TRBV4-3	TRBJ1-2	ASSQDEGPRGYT
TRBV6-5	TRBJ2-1	ASSYSPFTSFEQF
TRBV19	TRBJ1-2	ASSPGQGTYGYT
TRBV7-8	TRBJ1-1	ASSRTVGGRNTEAF
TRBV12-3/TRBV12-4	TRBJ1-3	ASSLGQTTGNTIY
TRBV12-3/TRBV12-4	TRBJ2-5	ASSTPAGVQETQY
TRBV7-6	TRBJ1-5	ASSQRQVGQPQH
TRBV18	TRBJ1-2	ASSAEDRRQKYGYT
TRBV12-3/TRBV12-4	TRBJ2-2	ASAASGTGELF
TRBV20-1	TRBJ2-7	SAPHTNYEQY
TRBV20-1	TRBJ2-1	SAREYLGRGNEQF
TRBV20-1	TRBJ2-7	SAGRDKALSYEQY
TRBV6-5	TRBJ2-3	ASSYLGQVGDTQY
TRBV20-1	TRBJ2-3	SARGGTSGATDTQY
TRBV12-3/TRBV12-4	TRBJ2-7	ASSFINEQY
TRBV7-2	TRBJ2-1	ASSFPSGNEQF
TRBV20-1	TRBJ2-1	SARTGPYEQF
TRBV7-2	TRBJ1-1	ASSLAGRVNTEAF
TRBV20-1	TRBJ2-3	SARAPSGITDTQY